This TCR beta chain was profiled in a study of blood T cell repertoires in COVID-19. Data came from immunoSEQ multiplex PCR; TCRdb stores just in-frame clones and leaves some out. The sample carries 140,000 to 150,000 clones, around 87% recorded once. Trimming removed 2 bases from V and 3 bases from J; junction bases left unmatched: 0. The germline gives CDR1 MDHEN, CDR2 SYDVKM. The CDR3 is 14 amino acids. This clone showed up just once. This rearrangement joins TRBV28 to TRBJ2-7; TRBD1 matches at 11 bases. The sequencing input was PBMCs or T cells enriched from blood (not recorded which). The receptor's source is a woman aged 30 to 39 with acute COVID-19. The CDR3 coding sequence is TGTGCCAGCAGTTTAGGGACAGGGGGCTACGAGCAGTACTTC. Residues: CASSLGTGGYEQYF. The variable domain in full, with the rest retrieved from reference TRBV28 and TRBJ2-7, is DVKVTQSSRYLVKRTGEKVFLECVQDMDHENMFWYRQDPGLGLRLIYFSYDVKMKEKGDIPEGYSVSREKKERFSLILESASTNQTSMYLCASSLGTGGYEQYFGPGTRLTVT.